This T cell receptor (beta chain) was profiled in a study of pediatric ulcerative colitis. General study findings and limits: In rectum, acute severe colitis had expanded clones and less diversity. Blood-rectal clonal overlap within each person was significantly higher in ulcerative colitis patients than controls.

With respect to this clone: As yet, its antigen is unknown.

Rectal tissue came from one to two pinch biopsies taken at colonoscopy. Germline CDR1 SGHRS, CDR2 YFSETQ. After removal of 1 base from V and 2 bases from J, the junction contained 2 bases not matched to a gene. This CDR3 comprises 14 residues. This table comes from immunoSEQ multiplex PCR, and its TCRdb copy is limited to in-frame clones, with some not included. The sample includes 15,000 to 20,000 clones, 80% of them seen just once. This receptor was obtained from a boy aged 5-17 years who was a control in a study of pediatric ulcerative colitis. The chain joins TRBV5-1 to TRBJ1-1; 7 positions match TRBD1. Sequencing was carried out using gut tissue. CDR3 DNA sequence: TGCGCCAGCAGCTTGTACAGGGGCAACACTGAAGCTTTCTTT. Amino acid sequence: CASSLYRGNTEAFF. Full variable domain (missing parts from reference TRBV5-1 and TRBJ1-1): KAGVTQTPRYLIKTRGQQVTLSCSPISGHRSVSWYQQTPGQGLQFLFEYFSETQRNKGNFPGRFSGRQFSNSRSEMNVSTLELGDSALYLCASSLYRGNTEAFFGQGTRLTVV.